Below, one T cell receptor beta chain is given with its context. The sample is drawn from a study of blood T cell repertoires in COVID-19. Study information: From the United States, Italy and Spain came samples of acute and convalescent COVID-19. Sample material is recorded as cDNA or gDNA derived from T cells, B-cell-depleted T cells, or PBMCs.

Losses at the gene ends were 4 bases for V and 0 bases for J; bases not matched to a gene: 6. CDR3 length equals 17 residues. Germline CDR1 MNHEY, CDR2 SVGEGT. Authors' processing steps: The authors estimated nucleated cell counts from reference gene primer amplification. Assay used: immunoSEQ multiplex PCR; TCRdb lists only in-frame clones, some missing. That table supplies the V and J calls and clone size; D and trimming were determined from the DNA. The sample consists of 150,000 to 200,000 clones, roughly 84% of them appearing once. This receptor was obtained from an elderly woman with acute or convalescent COVID-19. The chain combines TRBV6-2 or TRBV6-3 with TRBJ2-6; TRBD1 aligns across 7 bases. Sequences were obtained from peripheral blood. CDR3 DNA: TGTGCCAGCAGTTCCGGGACAGCCAACTCTGGGGCCAACGTCCTGACTTTC. As protein: CASSSGTANSGANVLTF.